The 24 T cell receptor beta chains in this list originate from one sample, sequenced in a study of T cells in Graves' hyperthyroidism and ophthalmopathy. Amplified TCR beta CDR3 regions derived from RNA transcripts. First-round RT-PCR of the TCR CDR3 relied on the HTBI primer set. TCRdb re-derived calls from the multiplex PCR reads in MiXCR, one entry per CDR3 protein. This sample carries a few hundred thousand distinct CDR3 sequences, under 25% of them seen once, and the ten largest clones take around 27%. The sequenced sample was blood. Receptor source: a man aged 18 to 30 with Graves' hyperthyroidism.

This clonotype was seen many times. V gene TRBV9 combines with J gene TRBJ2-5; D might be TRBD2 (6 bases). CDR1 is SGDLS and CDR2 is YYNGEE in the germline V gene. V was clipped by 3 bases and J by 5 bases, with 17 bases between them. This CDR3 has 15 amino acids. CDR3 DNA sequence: TGTGCCAGCAGCGACAGGATCGGGGCGGGGGAGACCCAGTACTTC. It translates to CASSDRIGAGETQYF.

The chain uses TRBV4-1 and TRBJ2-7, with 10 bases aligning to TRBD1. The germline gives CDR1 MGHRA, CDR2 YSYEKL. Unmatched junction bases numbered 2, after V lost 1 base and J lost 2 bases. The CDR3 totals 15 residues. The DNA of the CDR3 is TGCGCCAGCAGCCAAGCGGGACAGGGGCCCTACGAGCAGTACTTC. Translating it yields CASSQAGQGPYEQYF.

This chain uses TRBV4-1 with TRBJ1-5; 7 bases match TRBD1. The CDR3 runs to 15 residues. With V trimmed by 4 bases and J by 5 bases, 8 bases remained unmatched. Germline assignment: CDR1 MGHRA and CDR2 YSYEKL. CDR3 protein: CASSPKGAGYQPQHF. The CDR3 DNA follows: TGCGCCAGCAGCCCAAAGGGGGCTGGGTATCAGCCCCAGCATTTT.

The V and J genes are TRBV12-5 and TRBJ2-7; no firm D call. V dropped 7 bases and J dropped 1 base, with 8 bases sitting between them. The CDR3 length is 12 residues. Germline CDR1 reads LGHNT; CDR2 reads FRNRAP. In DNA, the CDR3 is TGTGCTAGTGCTTTCTCGTCCTACGAGCAGTACTTC. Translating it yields CASAFSSYEQYF. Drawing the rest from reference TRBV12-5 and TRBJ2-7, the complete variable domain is DARVTQTPRHKVTEMGQEVTMRCQPILGHNTVFWYRQTMMQGLELLAYFRNRAPLDDSGMPKDRFSAEMPDATLATLKIQPSEPRDSAVYFCASAFSSYEQYFGPGTRLTVT.

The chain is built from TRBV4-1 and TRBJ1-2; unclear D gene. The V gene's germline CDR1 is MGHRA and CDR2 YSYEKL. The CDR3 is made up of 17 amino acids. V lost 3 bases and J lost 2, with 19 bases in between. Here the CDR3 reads CASSHLKVTPSNYGYTF. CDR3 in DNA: TGCGCCAGCAGCCACCTCAAGGTGACCCCCTCAAACTATGGCTACACCTTC.

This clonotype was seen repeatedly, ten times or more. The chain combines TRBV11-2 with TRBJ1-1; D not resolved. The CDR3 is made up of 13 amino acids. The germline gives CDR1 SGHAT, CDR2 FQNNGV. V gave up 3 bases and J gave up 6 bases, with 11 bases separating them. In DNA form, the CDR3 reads TGTGCCAGCAGCTTTGGCCCAAGGGCTGAAGCTTTCTTT. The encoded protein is CASSFGPRAEAFF. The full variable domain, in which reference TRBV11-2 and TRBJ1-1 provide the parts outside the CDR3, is EAGVAQSPRYKIIEKRQSVAFWCNPISGHATLYWYQQILGQGPKLLIQFQNNGVVDDSQLPKDRFSAERLKGVDSTLKIQPAKLEDSAVYLCASSFGPRAEAFFGQGTRLTVV.

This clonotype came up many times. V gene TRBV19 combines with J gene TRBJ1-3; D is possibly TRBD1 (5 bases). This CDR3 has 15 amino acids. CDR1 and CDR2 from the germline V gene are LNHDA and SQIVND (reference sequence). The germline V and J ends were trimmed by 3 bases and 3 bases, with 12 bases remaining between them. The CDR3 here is CASSIWRGRGNTIYF. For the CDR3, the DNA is TGTGCCAGTAGTATCTGGAGGGGCCGTGGAAACACCATATATTTT.

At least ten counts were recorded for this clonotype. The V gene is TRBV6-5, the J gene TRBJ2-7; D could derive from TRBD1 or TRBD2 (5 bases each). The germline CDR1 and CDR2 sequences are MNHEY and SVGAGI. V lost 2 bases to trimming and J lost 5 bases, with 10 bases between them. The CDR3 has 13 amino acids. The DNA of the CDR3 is TGTGCCAGCAGTTACGGCAGGGACGACGAGCAGTACTTC. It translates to CASSYGRDDEQYF.

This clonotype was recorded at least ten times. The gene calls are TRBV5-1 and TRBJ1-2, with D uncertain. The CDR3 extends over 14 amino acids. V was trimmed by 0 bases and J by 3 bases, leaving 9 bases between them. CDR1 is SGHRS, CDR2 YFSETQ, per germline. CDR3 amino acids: CASSLATADYGYTF. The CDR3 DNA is TGCGCCAGCAGCTTGGCAACAGCCGACTATGGCTACACCTTC.

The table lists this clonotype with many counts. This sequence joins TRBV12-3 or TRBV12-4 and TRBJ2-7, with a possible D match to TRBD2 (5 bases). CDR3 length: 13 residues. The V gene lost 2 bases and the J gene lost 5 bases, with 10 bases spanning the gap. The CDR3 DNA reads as TGTGCCAGCAGTTTAACCGACGGGGACGAGCAGTACTTC. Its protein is CASSLTDGDEQYF.

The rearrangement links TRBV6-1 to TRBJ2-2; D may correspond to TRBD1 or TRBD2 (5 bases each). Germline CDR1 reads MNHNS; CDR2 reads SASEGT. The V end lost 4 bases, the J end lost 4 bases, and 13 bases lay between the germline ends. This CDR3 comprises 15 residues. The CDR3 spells CASSAGTGSTGELFF. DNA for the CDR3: TGTGCCAGCAGTGCCGGGACGGGGAGCACCGGGGAGCTGTTTTTT.

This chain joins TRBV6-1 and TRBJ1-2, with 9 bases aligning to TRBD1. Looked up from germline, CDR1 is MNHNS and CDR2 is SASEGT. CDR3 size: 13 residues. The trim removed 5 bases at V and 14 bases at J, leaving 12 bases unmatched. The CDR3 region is CASSPSTGGAETF. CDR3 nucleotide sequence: TGTGCCAGCAGTCCTAGTACAGGGGGCGCGGAGACCTTC.

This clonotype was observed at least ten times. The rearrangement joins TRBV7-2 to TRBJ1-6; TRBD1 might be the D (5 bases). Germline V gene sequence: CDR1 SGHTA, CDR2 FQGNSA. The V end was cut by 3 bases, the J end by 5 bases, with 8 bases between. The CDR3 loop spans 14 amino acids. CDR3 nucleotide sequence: TGTGCCAGCAGCTTGTCAGGGAATAATTCACCCCTCCACTTT. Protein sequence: CASSLSGNNSPLHF.

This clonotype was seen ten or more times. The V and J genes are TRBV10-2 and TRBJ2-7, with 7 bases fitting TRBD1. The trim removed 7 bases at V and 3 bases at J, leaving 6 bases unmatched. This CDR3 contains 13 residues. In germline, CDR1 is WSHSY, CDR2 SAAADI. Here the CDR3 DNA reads TGCGCCAGCACTACGGACAGGAACTACGAGCAGTACTTC. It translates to CASTTDRNYEQYF.

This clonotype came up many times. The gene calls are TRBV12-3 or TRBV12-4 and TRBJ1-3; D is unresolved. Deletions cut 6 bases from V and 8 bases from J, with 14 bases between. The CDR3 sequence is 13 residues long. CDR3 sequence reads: CASRPDPEDTIYF. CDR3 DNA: TGTGCCAGCAGGCCGGACCCCGAGGACACCATATATTTT.

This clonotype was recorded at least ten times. The CDR3 protein is CAWSPGGDYGYTF. The CDR3 nucleotides are TGTGCCTGGAGCCCCGGGGGGGACTATGGCTACACCTTC. The V call is TRBV30, the J call TRBJ1-2; perhaps TRBD1 as D (5 bases). CDR1 and CDR2 from the germline V gene are GTSNPN and SVGIG (reference sequence). V was trimmed by 3 bases and J by 3 bases, leaving 11 bases between them. CDR3 length equals 13 residues.

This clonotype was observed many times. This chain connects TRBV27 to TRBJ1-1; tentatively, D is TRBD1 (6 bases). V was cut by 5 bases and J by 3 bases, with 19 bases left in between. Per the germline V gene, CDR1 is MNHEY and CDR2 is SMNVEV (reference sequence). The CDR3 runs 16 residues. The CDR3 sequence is CASSTYRAPGYTEAFF. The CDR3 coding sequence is TGTGCCAGCAGTACGTACAGGGCGCCCGGGTACACTGAAGCTTTCTTT.

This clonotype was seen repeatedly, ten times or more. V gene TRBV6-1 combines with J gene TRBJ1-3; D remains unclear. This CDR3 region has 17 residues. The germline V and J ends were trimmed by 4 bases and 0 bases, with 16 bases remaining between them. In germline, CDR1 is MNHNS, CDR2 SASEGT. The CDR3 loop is CASSATSGRLSGNTIYF. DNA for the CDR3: TGTGCCAGCAGTGCCACCTCCGGGCGCCTCTCTGGAAACACCATATATTTT.

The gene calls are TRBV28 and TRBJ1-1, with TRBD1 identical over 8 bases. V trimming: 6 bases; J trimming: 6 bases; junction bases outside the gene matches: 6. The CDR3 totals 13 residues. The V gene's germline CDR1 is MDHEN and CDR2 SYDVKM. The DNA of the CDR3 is TGTGCCAGCAGATTACAGGGGGAGGCTGAAGCTTTCTTT. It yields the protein CASRLQGEAEAFF.

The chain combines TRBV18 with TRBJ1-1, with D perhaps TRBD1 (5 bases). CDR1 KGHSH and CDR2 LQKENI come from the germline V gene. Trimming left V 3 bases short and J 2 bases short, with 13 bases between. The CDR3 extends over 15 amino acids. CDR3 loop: CASSPSYQGNTEAFF. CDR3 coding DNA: TGTGCCAGCTCACCGTCCTACCAGGGTAACACTGAAGCTTTCTTT.

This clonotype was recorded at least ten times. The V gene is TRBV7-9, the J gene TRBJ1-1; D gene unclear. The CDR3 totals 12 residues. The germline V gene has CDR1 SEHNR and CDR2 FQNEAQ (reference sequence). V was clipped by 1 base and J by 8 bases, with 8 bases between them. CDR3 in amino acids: CASSLGEREAFF. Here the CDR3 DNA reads TGTGCCAGCAGCTTAGGAGAGAGAGAAGCTTTCTTT.

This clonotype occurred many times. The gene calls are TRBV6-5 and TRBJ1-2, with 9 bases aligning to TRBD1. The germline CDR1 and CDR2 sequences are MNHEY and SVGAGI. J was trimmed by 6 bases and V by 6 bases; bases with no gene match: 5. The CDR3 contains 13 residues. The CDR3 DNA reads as TGTGCCAGCAGGGCCGGGACAGGGAATGGCTACACCTTC. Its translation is CASRAGTGNGYTF.

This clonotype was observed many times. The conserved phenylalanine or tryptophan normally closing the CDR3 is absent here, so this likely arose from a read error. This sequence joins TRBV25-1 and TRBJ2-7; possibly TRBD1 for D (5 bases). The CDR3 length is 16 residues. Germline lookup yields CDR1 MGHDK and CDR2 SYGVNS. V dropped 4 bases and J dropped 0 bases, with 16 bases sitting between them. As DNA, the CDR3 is TGTGCCAGCAGTGCGTTGGGGCCTCAGACCTCCTACGAGCAGTACCTC. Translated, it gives CASSALGPQTSYEQYL.

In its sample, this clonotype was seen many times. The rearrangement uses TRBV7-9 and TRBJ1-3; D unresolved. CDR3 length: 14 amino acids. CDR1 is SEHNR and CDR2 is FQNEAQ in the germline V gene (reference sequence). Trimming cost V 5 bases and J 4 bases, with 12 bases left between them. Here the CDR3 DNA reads TGTGCCAGCAGCCCCCAGGAGGGAGGAAACACCATATATTTT. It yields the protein CASSPQEGGNTIYF.